One and the same sample provided the 9 T cell receptor beta chains below, sequenced in a study of blood T cell repertoires in COVID-19. Some clones are missing from TCRdb's copy, which holds only in-frame ones; the method was immunoSEQ multiplex PCR. The table shows more than 150,000 clones, with 90% occurring only once. Sequenced sample: peripheral blood. Every receptor here comes from a man in his forties or fifties with acute or convalescent COVID-19.

CDR3 bases: TGTGCCAGCAGTGCGAACAGGGGAGGCGTCTATGGCTACACCTTC. It encodes CASSANRGGVYGYTF. V gene TRBV28 combines with J gene TRBJ1-2, with 7 positions matching TRBD1. CDR1 is MDHEN and CDR2 is SYDVKM in the germline V gene. V trimming: 5 bases; J trimming: 4 bases; junction bases outside the gene matches: 10. The CDR3 length is 15 residues.

This chain joins TRBV20-1 and TRBJ2-5; TRBD2 aligns across 8 bases. The CDR3 runs 11 residues. With 6 bases clipped from V and 5 bases from J, the junction kept 2 bases outside the gene matches. Germline CDR1 is DFQATT and CDR2 is SNEGSKA (reference sequence). The CDR3 protein is CSARLAETQYF. The CDR3 DNA reads TGCAGTGCGAGACTAGCGGAGACCCAGTACTTC.

The gene calls are TRBV18 and TRBJ2-7; 10 bases line up with TRBD2. This CDR3 has 15 residues. V dropped 3 bases and J dropped 2; count of bases not matched to a gene: 4. Germline CDR1 KGHSH, CDR2 LQKENI. DNA of the CDR3: TGTGCCAGCTCACCCCTAGCGGGAGATGCCTACGAGCAGTACTTC. Protein: CASSPLAGDAYEQYF.

The chain has TRBV18 and TRBJ1-3; D uncertain. Germline values: CDR1 KGHSH, CDR2 LQKENI. Between the trimmed V and J ends, which lost 0 bases and 2 bases, there was a span of 5 bases. The CDR3 has 14 residues. The CDR3 is CASSPPTAGNTIYF. CDR3 nucleotides: TGTGCCAGCTCACCACCCACAGCTGGAAACACCATATATTTT. The full variable domain, rest sourced from reference TRBV18 and TRBJ1-3, is NAGVMQNPRHLVRRRGQEARLRCSPMKGHSHVYWYRQLPEEGLKFMVYLQKENIIDESGMPKERFSAEFPKEGPSILRIQQVVRGDSAAYFCASSPPTAGNTIYFGEGSWLTVV.

The V gene is TRBV3-1 (or the pseudogene TRBV3-2), the J gene TRBJ2-2; D perhaps matches TRBD2 (6 bases). The CDR3 is 15 residues long. In germline, CDR1 is LGHDT, CDR2 YNNKEL (reference sequence). With 2 bases removed from V and 5 bases from J, the gap between germline ends came to 12 bases. The CDR3 reads CASSQRGGRTGELFF. In nucleotides, the CDR3 is TGTGCCAGCAGCCAACGAGGAGGGCGTACCGGGGAGCTGTTTTTT.

This sequence joins TRBV6-1 and TRBJ2-5; 10 nucleotides line up with TRBD2. CDR1 is MNHNS, CDR2 SASEGT, per germline. The CDR3 covers 15 residues. V lost 3 bases and J lost 3; bases outside the gene matches: 4. CDR3 DNA sequence: TGTGCCAGCAGTGACCGGACTAGCGGAAAAGAGACCCAGTACTTC. Translated: CASSDRTSGKETQYF.

The chain links TRBV5-4 to TRBJ2-5; 8 nucleotides match TRBD1. The germline CDR1 and CDR2 sequences are SGHNT and YYREEE (reference sequence). V was pared by 2 bases and J by 4 bases, with 7 bases of the junction left unmatched. This CDR3 contains 15 residues. The CDR3 nucleotides read TGTGCCAGCAGCTTCGGCAGGGGGCGAGGAGAGACCCAGTACTTC. Translated: CASSFGRGRGETQYF.

This clone was seen a handful of times. The chain has TRBV27 and TRBJ2-7, with 7 bases lining up with TRBD2. Germline CDR1 MNHEY, CDR2 SMNVEV (reference sequence). The CDR3 is 13 residues long. V was clipped by 7 bases and J by 5 bases; unmatched bases: 8. This CDR3 reads CASTNVGGNEQYF. The CDR3 DNA reads TGTGCCAGCACCAACGTGGGAGGGAACGAGCAGTACTTC.

J is TRBJ1-1 and V is TRBV9; D is ambiguous. V was cut by 0 bases and J by 7 bases, with 10 bases left in between. The CDR3 sequence is 13 residues long. Germline loops: CDR1 SGDLS, CDR2 YYNGEE. CDR3 bases: TGTGCCAGCAGCGTAGGGGGAGGGATTGAAGCTTTCTTT. Encoded protein: CASSVGGGIEAFF.